This TCR beta chain stems from a study of cytomegalovirus exposure and HLA in healthy donors (TCRdb year 2017). In the study overall: In an earlier analysis of under 600 of the donors, 276 Gb of sequence data and 117 million unique TCR beta sequences from 180 million or so T cells were reported. The study used immunosequencing to profile the T cell repertoires of 666 subjects and linked those repertoires to cytomegalovirus serostatus. The later analysis used no new phenotypic data to find candidate immune exposures, relying instead on TCR beta sequences and their occurrence across donors. The study aimed to test whether signatures of past pathogen exposure could be identified by cataloging public T cell receptors. The number of typed donors differed by locus: about 620-640 for A, B, C, DRB1 and DQB1; 522 for DQA1; approximately 610 for DPA1; and 400 to 480 for DPB1. All discovery cohort repertoires had been generated using a single sequencing platform. Donor age, sex, ethnicity and CMV serostatus were compiled alongside the repertoire data. Class I and class II HLA loci were covered by the typing at four-digit resolution. Of the roughly 420 genotyped donors, more than 75% were placed in the genetic ancestry cluster associated with self-reported Caucasian donors. A later analysis re-analyzed previously published TCR beta repertoires from approximately 700 donors and added high-resolution HLA genotyping to study TCR occurrence patterns. A later genetic analysis used genome-wide SNP genotypes for about 60% of the 666 donors, treating that subset as a discovery cohort. In an earlier analysis of 587 of the donors, high-throughput TCR beta sequencing was used to judge whether each TCR beta V gene segment behaved as functional or pseudogenic. To predict cytomegalovirus infection status, the study brought together high-throughput TCR immunosequencing, statistical association of individual TCRs with disease status, and machine learning. On average, around 240,000 unique TCR beta nucleotide sequences were sequenced per donor among 398 genotyped donors of the cohort, with about 19% of those sequences being non-productive. Roughly 5 DR-DQ haplotypes were handled as single units for association and clustering because linkage in the cohort was strong. A separate validation cohort of 100 to 150 different subjects was used in addition to the approximately 670-subject first cohort. An early release that covered fewer than 800 HLA-typed donors contained around 300 gigabases of sequencing data and tens of millions of unique TCR sequences. General conclusions and limits of the study: In a later analysis, HLA-associated TCR beta chains were found to be more clonally expanded and to have lower generation probabilities than equally common non-associated chains. Because HLA typing was missing for some donors at each locus, association tests included only the typed subset. In a later genetic analysis, a missense DCLRE1C variant was associated with V-gene and J-gene trimming of TCR beta chains, and the association was replicated in an independent cohort. A later analysis associated about 18,000 TCR beta sequences with specific HLA alleles at a false discovery rate of 0.05. A cluster of highly shared sequence variants was judged likely to be a technical artifact of the sequencing pipeline. Assigning TCR associations to individual alleles was difficult when HLA alleles, especially DR and DQ, strongly co-occurred. Because counts were too low, 15 to 20 rarely observed V segments, including chromosome 9 orphons, were excluded from the earlier analysis of roughly 580 of the donors. Broadly in line with IMGT annotations, most TCR beta V segments showed up in productive rearrangements about 87% or about 30% of the time in an earlier analysis of several hundred of the donors. A later analysis reported that several top co-occurrence clusters appeared linked to parvovirus B19, influenza, CMV and Epstein-Barr virus. A further reported finding was that TCR beta sequences accurately predicted the HLA-A and HLA-B alleles for most subjects in the first cohort. The classifier was reported to diagnose cytomegalovirus status with high specificity and sensitivity in both the original cohort and the validation cohort. A later analysis found that most CMV-associated TCR beta chains appeared HLA-restricted, with HLA associations seemingly driven largely by CMV exposure. A few of the identified cytomegalovirus-associated TCR beta chains were confirmed in vitro to be specific for cytomegalovirus antigens. Linkage disequilibrium might explain the correlated functional status among segregating V segments, but an unknown experimental factor could not be ruled out. According to a later genetic analysis, donors in an Asian-associated ancestry cluster had fewer N-insertions in productive TCRs than the roughly 700-donor mean. Roughly uniform sequencing depth across donors was assumed in presence/absence analyses, although this assumption may not hold. A later analysis found that TCR association rates varied across HLA loci, with DRB1 alleles showing the most associated TCRs and HLA-C alleles the fewest. Immune exposure information for the cohort was limited to CMV serostatus. The 87-base-pair reads could not distinguish some IMGT-functional V segments, including TRBV6-2 and TRBV6-3, so those segments were excluded. The study listed 150 to 200 TCR beta chains as associated with cytomegalovirus. Most TCR sequences were observed very rarely across donors, whereas some public TCRs were present in many individuals. This cohort had only TCR beta chains sequenced, and the lack of alpha or paired-chain data limited which features could be detected. The authors suggested that the approach could potentially be extended to other disease states and immunological phenotypes.

The library relied on the immunoSEQ multiplex PCR assay. For the multiplex PCR, a mixture combining 60 forward primers for TCR Vbeta segments and 13 reverse primers for TCR Jbeta segments was used. The CDR3 region of rearranged TCR beta genes was amplified from genomic DNA by a multiplex PCR assay. The amplified TCR beta libraries were sequenced on the Illumina HiSeq System as 87-base-pair reads. Regarding the original processing steps: A later analysis tallied some 79 million unique TCR beta chains across the 610 or so repertoires, and about 12 million of those chains were shared by two or more donors. Raw reads were error-corrected and collapsed into unique sequences with a nearest-neighbor algorithm that merged closely related sequences to remove PCR and sequencing errors. CDR3 sequences were aligned to IMGT reference sequences to assign V, D and J gene segments. For a sequence to be retained, a match of at least six nucleotides to both a V gene segment and a J gene segment was required. Rearrangements were classified as productive when the CDR3 lacked stop codons and remained in frame with V and J, and all other rearrangements were classified as non-productive. Following IMGT convention, CDR3 was defined as the stretch from the second conserved V-encoded cysteine up to the conserved J-encoded phenylalanine. The earlier analysis of 500 to 600 of the donors excluded sequences that lacked an unambiguous match to a single V gene segment. An earlier analysis of a few hundred of the donors called V segments functional above 56.7% productive rearrangements and segregating when the between-donor standard deviation exceeded 5%. To diagnose cytomegalovirus status from the catalog of TCR beta chain sequences, a statistical classification framework was built. A later analysis assigned V and J genes by comparing TCR nucleotide sequences with IMGT/GENE-DB human TR gene sequences. Using the TCRdist pipeline, a later analysis assigned CDR3 sequences along with most-parsimonious VDJ recombination scenarios. In a later analysis, each TCR beta chain was defined by its CDR3 amino acid sequence together with its V-gene family, and reads without a unique V-gene family were excluded. As a way to deal with suspected cross-contamination and a sequencing artifact, a later analysis dropped hundreds of nucleotide sequences that were highly shared and had low generation probability. In a later analysis, a clonal expansion index was calculated for each public chain from normalized within-repertoire ranks of inferred template counts. In a later analysis, generation probabilities were computed using a VDJ recombination model fitted to out-of-frame rearrangements, and the results were checked against IGoR. In a later analysis, TCR-TCR, TCR-HLA and TCR-CMV co-occurrence was scored with hypergeometric tests, and a repertoire-size bias correction was applied to TCR pairs. False discovery rates were estimated in a later analysis by permuting HLA or CMV assignments 20 times. In a later analysis, co-occurring TCRs were grouped with DBSCAN, and TCRdist sequence similarity was added when clustering was performed within HLA-allele-positive subsets. Repertoires with fewer than 30,000 or more than 120,000 public chains, plus five repertoires with anomalous nucleotide sharing, were excluded from co-occurrence clustering. TCRdb re-hosts the immuneACCESS table, in-frame sequences only. Its copies lack some clones; in the studies checked, an unresolved V gene accounts for under half of them, and the cause for the rest is not known. V, J and clone size derive from that table, while D and trimming were established from the DNA sequence. The sample table holds tens of thousands of clones, of which over 60% were seen once. The ten top clones hold 4.5% to 6% of the sample.

Turning to this clone: The antigen it recognizes is unknown. The record has no base qualities; no much larger clone is one base away.

The cohort was made up of hundreds of healthy bone marrow donors. At the time of sampling, every cohort member was nominally healthy, though immune exposures that went unrecorded were likely present. The donor tested CMV seronegative, placing the donor among the 300 to 450 seronegative members of the cohort. Each donor provided a peripheral blood sample, and peripheral blood mononuclear cells were used for TCR beta sequencing. The Qiagen DNeasy Blood Extraction Kit was used to extract genomic DNA from the blood cell samples. Inclusive of the bounding cysteine and phenylalanine, the CDR3 is 11 residues long. Only the CDR3 region is kept as DNA, spanning 33 bases read in frame from base 1. V drops 10 bases and J drops 5 bases, leaving 9 bases in between. CDR1 is given as MNHGY and CDR2 as SAAAGT, both from the germline V gene.

The sequence links TRBV6-8 to TRBJ2-1; no D segment can be confidently identified. The sample taken for sequencing was PBMCs. The origin of this receptor is a woman aged 25 to 39 in good health and CMV-seronegative. CDR3 protein: CATLADNEQFF. The nucleotides read TGTGCCACCTTAGCTGACAATGAGCAGTTCTTC.